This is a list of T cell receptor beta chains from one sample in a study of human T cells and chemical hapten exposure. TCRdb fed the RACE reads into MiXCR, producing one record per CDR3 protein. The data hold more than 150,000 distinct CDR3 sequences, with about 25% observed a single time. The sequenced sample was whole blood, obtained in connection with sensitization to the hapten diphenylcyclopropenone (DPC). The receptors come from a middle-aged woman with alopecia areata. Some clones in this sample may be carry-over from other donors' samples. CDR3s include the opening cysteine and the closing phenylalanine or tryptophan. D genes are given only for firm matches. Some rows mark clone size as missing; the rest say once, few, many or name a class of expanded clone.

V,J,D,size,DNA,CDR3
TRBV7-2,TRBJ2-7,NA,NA,TGTGCCAGCAGCTTAGTAGCGACTTACGAGCAGTACTTC,CASSLVATYEQYF
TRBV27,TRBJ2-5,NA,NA,TGTGCCAGCCGAACACAAGAGACCCAGTACTTC,CASRTQETQYF
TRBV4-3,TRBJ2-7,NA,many,TGCGCCAGCAGCCAAGGACGGGGGACCTCCTACGAGCAGTACTTC,CASSQGRGTSYEQYF
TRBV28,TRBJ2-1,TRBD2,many,TGTGCCAGCAGTTTAACTAGCGGACCTTTCAATGAGCAGTTCTTC,CASSLTSGPFNEQFF
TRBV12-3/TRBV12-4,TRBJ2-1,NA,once,TGTGCCAGCAGTTTAGGCCTTTGGGACTTCTTC,CASSLGLWDFF
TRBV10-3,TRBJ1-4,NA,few,TGTGCCATCAGTGCGAAAGAGGACACTGAAAAACTGTTTTTT,CAISAKEDTEKLFF
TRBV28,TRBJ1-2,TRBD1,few,TGTGCCAGCAGTTTTACAGGGGGCAGCTATGGCTACACCTTC,CASSFTGGSYGYTF
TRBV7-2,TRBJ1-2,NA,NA,TGTGCCAGCAAGGCTCCGAGGACCAACTATGGCTACACCTTC,CASKAPRTNYGYTF
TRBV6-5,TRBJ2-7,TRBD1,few,TGTGCCAGCAGTTACGACAGGGAAGGGTCCTACGAGCAGTACTTC,CASSYDREGSYEQYF
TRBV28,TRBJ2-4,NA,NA,TGTGCCAGCAGTTTATGGGGGACTAAAAACATTCAGTACTTC,CASSLWGTKNIQYF
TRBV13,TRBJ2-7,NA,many,TGTGCCAGCAGCCGGGGGAGGCCCGTACGCGAGCAGTACTTC,CASSRGRPVREQYF
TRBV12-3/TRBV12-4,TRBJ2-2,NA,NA,TGTGCCAGCAGTTTTGTACGTGACACCGGGGAGCTGTTTTTT,CASSFVRDTGELFF
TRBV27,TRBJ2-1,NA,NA,TGTGCCAGCAGCTACGTGGGGGGGCCGCGAAAGCAGTTCTTC,CASSYVGGPRKQFF
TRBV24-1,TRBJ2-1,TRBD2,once,TGTGCCACCAGTGACCCTAGCGGACCCTACAATGAGCAGTTCTTC,CATSDPSGPYNEQFF
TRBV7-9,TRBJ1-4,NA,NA,TGTGCCAGCAGCCCACAGGGCGAAAAACTGTTTTTT,CASSPQGEKLFF
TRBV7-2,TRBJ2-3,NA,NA,TGTGCCAGCAGCTTATTTGGGCCCAGGGATACGCAGTATTTT,CASSLFGPRDTQYF
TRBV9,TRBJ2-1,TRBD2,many,TGTGCCAGCAGCGCGGGCGGACTAGCTAGTGAGCAGTTCTTC,CASSAGGLASEQFF
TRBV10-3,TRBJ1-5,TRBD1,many,TGTGCCATCAGTCAGGGGGACGGCAATCAGCCCCAGCATTTT,CAISQGDGNQPQHF
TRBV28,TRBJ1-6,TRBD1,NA,TGTGCCAGCAGTTCGGGACAGGGGGACTTTAATTCACCCCTCCACTTT,CASSSGQGDFNSPLHF
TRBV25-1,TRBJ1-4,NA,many,TGTGCCAGCAGTGAAAGTGGTTGGAGAGGGAAACTGTTTTTT,CASSESGWRGKLFF
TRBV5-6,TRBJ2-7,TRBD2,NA,TGTGCCAGCAGCTTGGTTTGGACTAGCGGTTTCTCCTACGAGCAGTACTTC,CASSLVWTSGFSYEQYF
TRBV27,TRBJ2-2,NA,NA,TGTGCCAGCACCCTTAGCGGATCCGGGGAGCTGTTTTTT,CASTLSGSGELFF
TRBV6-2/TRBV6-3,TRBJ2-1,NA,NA,TGTGCCAGCACCCTGGACTACTACAATGAGCAGTTCTTC,CASTLDYYNEQFF
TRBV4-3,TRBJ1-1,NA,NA,TGCGCCAGCAGCCAAGTCCTCGGGGCCACTGAAGCTTTCTTT,CASSQVLGATEAFF
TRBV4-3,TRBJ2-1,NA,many,TGCGCCAGCAGCCCCCCAGTATATGAGCGGAGGGGTAATGAGCAGTTCTTC,CASSPPVYERRGNEQFF
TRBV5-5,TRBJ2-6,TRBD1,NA,TGTGCCAGCAGCGAAGGGACAGTCTCTGGGGCCAACGTCCTGACTTTC,CASSEGTVSGANVLTF
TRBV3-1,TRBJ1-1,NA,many,TGTGCCAGCAGCCAAAACCGGGAGGAAGCTTTCTTT,CASSQNREEAFF
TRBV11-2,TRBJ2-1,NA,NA,TGTGCCAGCAGCTTGGCCCCGGACAGAACCTACAATGAGCAGTTCTTC,CASSLAPDRTYNEQFF
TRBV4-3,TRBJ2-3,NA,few,TGCGCCAGCAGCCAAGATCATACCGCAGATACGCAGTATTTT,CASSQDHTADTQYF
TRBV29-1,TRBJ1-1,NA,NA,TGCAGCGTTCAGCTGAACACTGAAGCTTTCTTT,CSVQLNTEAFF
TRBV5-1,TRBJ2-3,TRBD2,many,TGCGCCAGCAGCTTTGTTAGCGGGACGACAGATACGCAGTATTTT,CASSFVSGTTDTQYF
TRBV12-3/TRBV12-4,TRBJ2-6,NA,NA,TGTGCCAGCAGCCGGATCTCTGGGGCCAACGTCCTGACTTTC,CASSRISGANVLTF
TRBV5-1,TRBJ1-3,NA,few,TGCGCCAGCAGCTCAGCAGGGACTGGAAACACCATATATTTT,CASSSAGTGNTIYF
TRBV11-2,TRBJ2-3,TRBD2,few,TGTGCCAGCAGCAATCTAGCGGGTGCCGGAGATACGCAGTATTTT,CASSNLAGAGDTQYF
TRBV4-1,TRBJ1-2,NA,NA,TGCGCCAGCAGCCCGCGGGCAGTTCCTAACTATGGCTACACCTTC,CASSPRAVPNYGYTF
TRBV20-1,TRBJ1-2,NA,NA,TGCAGTGCTGAGCCCCCCGCGGACTACACCTTC,CSAEPPADYTF
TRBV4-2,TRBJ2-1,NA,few,TGTGCCAGCAGCCAAGATCTCGGTAGCCAACCCTACAATGAGCAGTTCTTC,CASSQDLGSQPYNEQFF
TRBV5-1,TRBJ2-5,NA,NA,TGCGCCAGCAGCTTTAATGCGGAGACCCAGTACTTC,CASSFNAETQYF
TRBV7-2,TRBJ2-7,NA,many,TGTGCCAGCAGCCCATTAGGGCCCGAGCAGTACTTC,CASSPLGPEQYF
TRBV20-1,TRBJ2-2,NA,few,TGCAGTGCTAGGGGGGCTAGCGGCGCGAACACCGGGGAGCTGTTTTTT,CSARGASGANTGELFF
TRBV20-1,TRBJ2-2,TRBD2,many,TGCAGTGCTAGAATGGCTAGCGGGAACACCGGGGAGCTGTTTTTT,CSARMASGNTGELFF
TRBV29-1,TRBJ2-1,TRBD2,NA,TGCAGCGGTGGACTAGCGGGACCCTACAATGAGCAGTTCTTC,CSGGLAGPYNEQFF
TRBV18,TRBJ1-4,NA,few,TGTGCCAGCTCCTCGAGCCGGACCGTCGGGGTAAAACTGTTTTTT,CASSSSRTVGVKLFF
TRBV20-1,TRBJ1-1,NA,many,TGCAGTGCACGGGGCAGGCTGAACACTGAAGCTTTCTTT,CSARGRLNTEAFF
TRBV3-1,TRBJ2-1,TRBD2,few,TGTGCCAGCAGTCGAGACGGGAGCGGGAGAAGCAATGAGCAGTTCTTC,CASSRDGSGRSNEQFF
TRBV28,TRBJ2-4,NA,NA,TGTGCCAGCAGCCGAGGACAGTCCAAAAACATTCAGTACTTC,CASSRGQSKNIQYF
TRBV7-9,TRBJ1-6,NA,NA,TGTGCCAGCAGACCCACCGGGGGCTCCTATAATTCACCCCTCCACTTT,CASRPTGGSYNSPLHF
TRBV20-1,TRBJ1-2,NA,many,TGCAGTGCTACCAATTATTACGGGACACGGAGGAACTATGGCTACACCTTC,CSATNYYGTRRNYGYTF
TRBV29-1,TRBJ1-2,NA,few,TGCAGCGTCGCTACGGATCTAAACTATGGCTACACCTTC,CSVATDLNYGYTF
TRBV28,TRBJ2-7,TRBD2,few,TGTGCCAGCAAGGCGGGAGGGCCACCGGGGCAGTACTTC,CASKAGGPPGQYF
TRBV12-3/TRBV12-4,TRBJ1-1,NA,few,TGTGCCAGCAGTTTAAGGACTGAAGCTTTCTTT,CASSLRTEAFF
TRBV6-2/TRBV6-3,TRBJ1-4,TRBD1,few,TGTGCCAGCAGGCTTGGATCGGGACAGCCTAATGAAAAACTGTTTTTT,CASRLGSGQPNEKLFF